The clone carrying this T cell receptor beta chain was seen at least ten times. Its cognate antigen is unknown. The data derive from a study of CD8 T cells in ankylosing spondylitis. Regarding the study as a whole: Blood from ankylosing spondylitis patients appeared to carry a characteristic roughly eight-variant TCR beta motif. Relatively rare in peripheral blood, disease-linked clones were also CD8+. The clones that were linked to disease were reported to be significantly enriched in matched synovial fluid samples from ankylosing spondylitis patients.

Library preparation for TCR beta used quantitative 5'-RACE with molecular barcodes. TCRdb re-called the 5' RACE reads through MiXCR, storing one row per CDR3 protein. This sample carries around 490,000 distinct CDR3 sequences, 5.3% of them seen once, and the ten largest clones take roughly 3.3%. CDR3 length: 13 residues. The V and J ends lost 0 bases and 4 bases respectively, with 7 bases between them. The germline V gene has CDR1 ENHRY and CDR2 SYGVKD. The sequence was obtained from a male donor with ankylosing spondylitis. The sample taken for sequencing was blood, either unsorted or a sorted T cell fraction (not recorded which). This chain links TRBV10-3 with TRBJ2-7; no clear D gene. The CDR3 sequence: CAISESDPYEQYF. As DNA, the CDR3 is TGTGCCATCAGTGAGTCAGACCCGTACGAGCAGTACTTC.